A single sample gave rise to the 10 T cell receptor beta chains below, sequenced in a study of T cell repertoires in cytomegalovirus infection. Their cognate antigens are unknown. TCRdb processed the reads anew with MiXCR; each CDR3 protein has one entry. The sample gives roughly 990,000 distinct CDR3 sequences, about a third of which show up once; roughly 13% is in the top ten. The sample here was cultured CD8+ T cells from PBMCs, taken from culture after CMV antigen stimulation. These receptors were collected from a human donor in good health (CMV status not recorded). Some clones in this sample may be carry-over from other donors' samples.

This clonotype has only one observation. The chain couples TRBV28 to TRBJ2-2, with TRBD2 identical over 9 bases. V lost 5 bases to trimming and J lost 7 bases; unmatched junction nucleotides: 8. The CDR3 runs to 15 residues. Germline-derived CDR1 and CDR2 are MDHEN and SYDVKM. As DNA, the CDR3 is TGTGCCAGCAGTCCCTGGCGGGGGGGCTTCGGGGAGCTGTTTTTT. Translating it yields CASSPWRGGFGELFF.

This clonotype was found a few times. The CDR3 protein is CASSAWGREQFF. In DNA form, the CDR3 reads TGTGCCAGCAGTGCTTGGGGCCGTGAGCAGTTCTTC. The chain carries TRBV6-1 and TRBJ2-1; TRBD1 is a possible D gene (5 bases). The ends were cut back, 4 bases at V and 9 bases at J, with 10 bases in the middle. CDR3 size: 12 residues. Germline CDR1 is MNHNS and CDR2 is SASEGT.

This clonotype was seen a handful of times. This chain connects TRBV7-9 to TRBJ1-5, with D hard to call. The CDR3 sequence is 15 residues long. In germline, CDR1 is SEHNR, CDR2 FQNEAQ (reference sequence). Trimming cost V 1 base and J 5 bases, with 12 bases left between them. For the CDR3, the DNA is TGTGCCAGCAGCTTAGACGGAGAGGAGTATCAGCCCCAGCATTTT. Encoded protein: CASSLDGEEYQPQHF.

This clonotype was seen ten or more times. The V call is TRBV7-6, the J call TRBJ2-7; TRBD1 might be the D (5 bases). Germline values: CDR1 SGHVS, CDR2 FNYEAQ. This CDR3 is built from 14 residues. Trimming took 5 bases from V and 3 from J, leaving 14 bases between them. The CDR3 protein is CASSDRAGYYEQYF. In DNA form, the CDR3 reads TGTGCCAGCAGCGATCGGGCAGGGTACTACGAGCAGTACTTC.

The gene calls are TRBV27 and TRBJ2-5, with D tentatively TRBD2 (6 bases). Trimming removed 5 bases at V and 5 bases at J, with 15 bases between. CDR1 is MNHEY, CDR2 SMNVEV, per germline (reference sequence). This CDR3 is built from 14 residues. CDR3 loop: CASSKGGVGETQYF. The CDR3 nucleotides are TGTGCCAGCAGTAAAGGAGGGGTAGGGGAGACCCAGTACTTC.

The CDR3 DNA follows: TGTGCCAGCAGCTCAGGACTAGCGGTTGCAGATACGCAGTATTTT. Its translation: CASSSGLAVADTQYF. This sequence joins TRBV5-4 and TRBJ2-3, with 10 bases aligning to TRBD2. There are 15 residues in the CDR3. J gave up 4 bases and V 3 bases, and 5 bases lay outside the gene matches. CDR1 is SGHNT, CDR2 YYREEE, per germline (reference sequence).

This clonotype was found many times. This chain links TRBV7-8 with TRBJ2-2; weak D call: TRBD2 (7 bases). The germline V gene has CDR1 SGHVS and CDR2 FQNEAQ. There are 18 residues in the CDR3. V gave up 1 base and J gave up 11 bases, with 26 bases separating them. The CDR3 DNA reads TGTGCCAGCAGCTTAGAGGGGGGGACGGCAGCGATCCCGGGAGAGCTGTTTTTT. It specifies CASSLEGGTAAIPGELFF. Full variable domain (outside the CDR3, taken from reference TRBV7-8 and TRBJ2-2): GAGVSQSPRYKVAKRGQDVALRCDPISGHVSLFWYQQALGQGPEFLTYFQNEAQLDKSGLPSDRFFAERPEGSVSTLKIQRTQQEDSAVYLCASSLEGGTAAIPGELFFGEGSRLTVL.

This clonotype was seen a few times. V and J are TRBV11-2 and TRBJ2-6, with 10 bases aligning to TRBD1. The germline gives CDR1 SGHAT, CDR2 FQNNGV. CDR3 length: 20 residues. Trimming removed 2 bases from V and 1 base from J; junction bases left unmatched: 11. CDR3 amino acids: CASSLPWTGGFYSGANVLTF. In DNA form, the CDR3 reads TGTGCCAGCAGCTTACCTTGGACAGGGGGGTTTTATTCTGGGGCCAACGTCCTGACTTTC.

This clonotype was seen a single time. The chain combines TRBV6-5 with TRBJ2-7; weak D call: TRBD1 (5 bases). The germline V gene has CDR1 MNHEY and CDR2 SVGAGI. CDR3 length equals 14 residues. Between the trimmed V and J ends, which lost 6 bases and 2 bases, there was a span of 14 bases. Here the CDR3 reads CASRSQVGAYEQYF. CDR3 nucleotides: TGTGCCAGCAGATCACAGGTCGGAGCCTACGAGCAGTACTTC.

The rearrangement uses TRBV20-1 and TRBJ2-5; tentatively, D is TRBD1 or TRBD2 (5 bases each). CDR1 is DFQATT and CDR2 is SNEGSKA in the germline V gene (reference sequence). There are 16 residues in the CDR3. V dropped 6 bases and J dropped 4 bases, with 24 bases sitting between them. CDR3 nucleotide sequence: TGCAGTGCGATTCGGAAGGGGACGGTCGGGGCAGAGACCCAGTACTTC. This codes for CSAIRKGTVGAETQYF.